This entry lists 10 T cell receptor beta chains sequenced from one sample in a study of shared clonotypes between healthy human individuals. Naive CD8 cells lacked CD45RO and underwent positive selection for CCR7, leaving out terminally differentiated effector memory CD45RA+ cells. TCRdb's table, derived via immunoSEQ multiplex PCR, lists solely in-frame clones and lacks some. The table records about 1,900,000 clones, about 95% of them present only once. The sequenced sample was naive CD8+ T cells sorted from blood. These receptors originate from a man aged 18 to 30 in good health.

The V gene is TRBV13, the J gene TRBJ2-2; D gene ambiguous. Looked up from germline, CDR1 is PRHDT and CDR2 is FYEKMQ (reference sequence). Trimming pared 5 bases from V and 6 bases from J, leaving 10 bases between. This CDR3 spans 13 amino acids. The CDR3 DNA is TGTGCCAGCAGCATCGAACGGTCCGGGGAGCTGTTTTTT. Its protein product is CASSIERSGELFF. The full variable domain, with the rest looked up from reference TRBV13 and TRBJ2-2, is AAGVIQSPRHLIKEKRETATLKCYPIPRHDTVYWYQQGPGQDPQFLISFYEKMQSDKGSIPDRFSAQQFSDYHSELNMSSLELGDSALYFCASSIERSGELFFGEGSRLTVL.

V and J are TRBV2 and TRBJ1-1; D ambiguous. The CDR3 extends over 10 amino acids. Germline assignment: CDR1 SNHLY and CDR2 FYNNEI. V was pared by 4 bases and J by 11 bases, with 8 bases between. CDR3 sequence: CASSGLWAFF. The CDR3 nucleotides are TGTGCCAGCAGTGGATTGTGGGCTTTCTTT.

The chain uses TRBV6-5 and TRBJ2-7; 9 bases are a match to TRBD1. V gave up 5 bases and J gave up 7 bases; unmatched junction bases: 6. This CDR3 has 13 amino acids. Germline V CDR1 and CDR2: MNHEY, SVGAGI. The CDR3 sequence: CASSPGTGWEQYF. The DNA of the CDR3 is TGTGCCAGCAGTCCCGGGACAGGGTGGGAGCAGTACTTC.

CDR3 protein: CASSPSGGLVSYEQYF. CDR3 sequence (DNA): TGTGCCAGCAGTCCCTCGGGCGGGCTCGTGTCCTACGAGCAGTACTTC. The rearrangement links TRBV27 to TRBJ2-7; the D gene is possibly TRBD2 (5 bases). This CDR3 contains 16 residues. Germline V gene lookup returns CDR1 MNHEY and CDR2 SMNVEV (reference sequence). The ends were cut back, 5 bases at V and 1 base at J, with 18 bases in the middle.

Worth noting for this clone: The same CDR3 arises from other DNA sequences in this sample as well. This rearrangement joins TRBV5-1 to TRBJ2-1; D not resolved. This CDR3 region has 13 residues. The ends were cut back, 2 bases at V and 0 bases at J, with 3 bases in the middle. The germline CDR1 and CDR2 sequences are SGHRS and YFSETQ. The CDR3 protein is CASSLSSYNEQFF. DNA for the CDR3: TGCGCCAGCAGCTTAAGCTCCTACAATGAGCAGTTCTTC.

The rearrangement links TRBV11-2 to TRBJ2-1; 10 nucleotides line up with TRBD2. With 2 bases clipped from V and 7 bases from J, the junction kept 5 bases outside the gene matches. From germline, CDR1 is SGHAT and CDR2 FQNNGV. This CDR3 spans 15 amino acids. CDR3 residues: CASSLSPTSGNEQFF. Here the CDR3 DNA reads TGTGCCAGCAGCTTATCGCCGACTAGCGGGAATGAGCAGTTCTTC.

About this clone: A read error is possible here, since a much larger clone lies one base away. The sample carries other DNA sequences with the same CDR3. This chain connects TRBV9 to TRBJ2-7; 7 bases are a match to TRBD2. The J segment lost 2 bases and the V segment lost 0 bases, leaving 2 bases of the junction unmatched. CDR1 is SGDLS and CDR2 is YYNGEE in the germline V gene. This CDR3 spans 14 amino acids. The CDR3 loop is CASSVGGSTYEQYF. CDR3 coding DNA: TGTGCCAGCAGCGTAGGCGGGAGCACCTACGAGCAGTACTTC.

The CDR3 bases are TGTGCCAGCAGCGTAGCGGTAGCGGGAGGCCCCCGAGAGACCCAGTACTTC. It translates to CASSVAVAGGPRETQYF. The rearrangement uses TRBV9 and TRBJ2-5; TRBD2 aligns across 10 bases. V lost 0 bases and J lost 4; bases outside the gene matches: 9. The CDR3 covers 17 residues. The germline V gene encodes CDR1 SGDLS and CDR2 YYNGEE.

This chain connects TRBV9 to TRBJ2-5; 12 positions match TRBD2. The CDR3 extends over 16 amino acids. Germline-derived CDR1 and CDR2 are SGDLS and YYNGEE. Unmatched junction bases numbered 5, after V lost 0 bases and J lost 5 bases. The CDR3 is CASSVAGLAGFETQYF. CDR3 bases: TGTGCCAGCAGCGTAGCTGGACTAGCGGGATTCGAGACCCAGTACTTC.

This clone was seen just once. J is TRBJ1-2 and V is TRBV30, with D possibly matching TRBD1 (6 bases). The CDR3 contains 15 residues. The germline V gene has CDR1 GTSNPN and CDR2 SVGIG (reference sequence). V was shortened by 4 bases and J by 0 bases, with 15 bases between the two germline ends. The CDR3 coding sequence is TGTGCCTGGAACCCCCAACAGGGAGCTAACTATGGCTACACCTTC. Its translation is CAWNPQQGANYGYTF.